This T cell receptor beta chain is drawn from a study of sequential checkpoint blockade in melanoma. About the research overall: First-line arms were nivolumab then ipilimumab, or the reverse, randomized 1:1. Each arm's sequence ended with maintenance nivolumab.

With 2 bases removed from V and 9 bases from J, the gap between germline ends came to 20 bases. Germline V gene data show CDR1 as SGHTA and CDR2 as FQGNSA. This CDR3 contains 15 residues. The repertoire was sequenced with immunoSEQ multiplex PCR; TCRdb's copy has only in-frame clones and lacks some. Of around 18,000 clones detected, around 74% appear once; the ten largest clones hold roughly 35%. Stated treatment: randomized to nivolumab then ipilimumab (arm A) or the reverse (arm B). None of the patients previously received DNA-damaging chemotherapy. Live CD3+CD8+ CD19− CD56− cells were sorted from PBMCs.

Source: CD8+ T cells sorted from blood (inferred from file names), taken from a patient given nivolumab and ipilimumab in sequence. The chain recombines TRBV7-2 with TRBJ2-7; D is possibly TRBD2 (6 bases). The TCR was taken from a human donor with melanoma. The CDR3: CASSLPGTGPVWQYF. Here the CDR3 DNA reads TGTGCCAGCAGCTTACCCGGGACTGGGCCAGTGTGGCAGTACTTC. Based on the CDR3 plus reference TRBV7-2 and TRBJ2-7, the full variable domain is GAGVSQSPSNKVTEKGKDVELRCDPISGHTALYWYRQSLGQGLEFLIYFQGNSAPDKSGLPSDRFSAERTGGSVSTLTIQRTQQEDSAVYLCASSLPGTGPVWQYFGPGTRLTVT.